This T cell receptor (beta chain) was sequenced during a study of blood T cells in healthy people across ages. General observations from the study: Both naive CD4+ cell counts and diversity were greater in long-lived donors than in aged donors.

Trimming cost V 0 bases and J 13 bases, with 13 bases left between them. Germline assignment: CDR1 MNHEY and CDR2 SMNVEV (reference sequence). The CDR3 loop spans 13 amino acids. Note on this clonotype: The antigen is undetermined. This sequence may be a read error, since a much larger clone differs from it by one base.

Next came a second PCR, run for about 6 to 11 cycles, which used a sample-barcoded 5' primer along with a J-beta primer mix. The template-switch adaptor, which had 12 random nucleotides, put a tag on each cDNA molecule. In TCRdb, the 5' RACE reads were re-called with MiXCR into one record per CDR3 protein. The sample includes 2 million or so distinct CDR3 sequences, around half of them seen just once. The clonotype originates from a woman aged 40 to 50 in good health. The chain uses TRBV27 and TRBJ2-4, with D uncertain. Sequences were obtained from blood. CDR3 in amino acids: CASSLSSSYGQYF. As DNA, the CDR3 is TGTGCCAGCAGTTTATCCTCCTCCTACGGGCAGTACTTC.